The clone carrying this T cell receptor (beta chain) showed up just a few times. Its antigen remains unknown. This specimen belongs to a study of cytomegalovirus exposure and HLA in healthy donors. Study overall: When 398 donors were genotyped, approximately 81% of them were found to fall in the Caucasian-associated ancestry cluster. General study findings and limits: Indistinguishable V segments, including TRBV6-2 and TRBV6-3, were excluded. The study carried out a later analysis of TCR beta sequences. It associated around 17,000 of them with specific HLA alleles at a false discovery rate of 0.05.

The CDR3 spans 12 residues. Between the trimmed V and J ends, which lost 5 bases and 7 bases, there was a span of 11 bases. Germline CDR1 reads MGHDK; CDR2 reads SYGVNS. All the people who gave samples were healthy bone marrow donors. The PCR ran on 60 Vbeta and 13 Jbeta primers. TCRdb keeps only in-frame clones here, not all; method: immunoSEQ multiplex PCR. The profile shows about 92,000 clones, roughly 80% of them singletons. Material: PBMCs. The receptor comes from a girl aged 2 to 10 in good health and CMV-seropositive. J is TRBJ1-2 and V is TRBV25-1; D remains unclear. Here the CDR3 reads CASSTPISGYTF. CDR3 nucleotides: TGTGCCAGCAGTACACCGATATCTGGCTACACCTTC.